Listed below are T cell receptor beta chains from one sample, sequenced in a study of T cells in Graves' hyperthyroidism and ophthalmopathy. TCRdb redid the calling of the multiplex PCR reads with MiXCR, one entry per CDR3 protein. The data contain about 320,000 distinct CDR3 sequences, around 16% of them seen just once; the ten biggest clones take up around a third. The sample taken for sequencing was blood. These receptors were collected from a young man with Graves' hyperthyroidism. The CDR3 runs from the conserved cysteine through the conserved F or W. D genes are given only for firm matches. Some rows have no size entry. The others give once, few or many, or a class for an expanded clone.

clone_size: few; j_call: TRBJ2-7; v_call: TRBV4-1; d_call: TRBD2; cdr3_nt: TGCGCCAGCAGCCTCGGGACTAGCGGGACCTACGAGCAGTACTTC; cdr3_aa: CASSLGTSGTYEQYF
clone_size: few; j_call: TRBJ2-5; v_call: TRBV5-1; d_call: TRBD1; cdr3_nt: TGCGCCAGCAGCCCTCGGACAGGGGGCGCCGAGACCCAGTACTTC; cdr3_aa: CASSPRTGGAETQYF
clone_size: .; j_call: TRBJ2-3; v_call: TRBV4-1; d_call: .; cdr3_nt: TGCGCCAGCAGCCGACAGATGGCAGATACGCAGTATTTT; cdr3_aa: CASSRQMADTQYF
clone_size: .; j_call: TRBJ2-7; v_call: TRBV7-9; d_call: TRBD2; cdr3_nt: TGTGCCAGCAGCTTAGGATCTAGCGGGTTGCAGTACTTC; cdr3_aa: CASSLGSSGLQYF
clone_size: few; j_call: TRBJ2-7; v_call: TRBV7-9; d_call: .; cdr3_nt: TGTGCCAGCAGCGTATCTGGGGACGAGCAGTACTTC; cdr3_aa: CASSVSGDEQYF
clone_size: few; j_call: TRBJ2-7; v_call: TRBV20-1; d_call: TRBD1; cdr3_nt: TGCAGTGCGGAGGGGACAGGGGAGGCTACCAGCTACGAGCAGTACTTC; cdr3_aa: CSAEGTGEATSYEQYF
clone_size: many; j_call: TRBJ1-2; v_call: TRBV11-1; d_call: TRBD1; cdr3_nt: TGTGCCAGCAGCTCCCCGGGGGGACAGGGGGATTCGAGGTATGGCTACACCTTC; cdr3_aa: CASSSPGGQGDSRYGYTF
clone_size: many; j_call: TRBJ2-1; v_call: TRBV30; d_call: .; cdr3_nt: TGTGCCTGGACCGGGAGAAAGCACAACAATGAGCAGTTCTTC; cdr3_aa: CAWTGRKHNNEQFF
clone_size: .; j_call: TRBJ2-3; v_call: TRBV29-1; d_call: TRBD2; cdr3_nt: TGCAGCGTCGCGGGGGGGGGGTGGGATACGCAGTATTTT; cdr3_aa: CSVAGGGWDTQYF
clone_size: .; j_call: TRBJ2-7; v_call: TRBV5-1; d_call: .; cdr3_nt: TGCGCCAGCAGCAGGGGCGGTTCCTACGAGCTGTACTTC; cdr3_aa: CASSRGGSYELYF
clone_size: many; j_call: TRBJ2-2; v_call: TRBV5-1; d_call: .; cdr3_nt: TGCGCCAGCAGCTCATCCGGGACACCGAACACCGGGGAGCTGTTTTTT; cdr3_aa: CASSSSGTPNTGELFF
clone_size: many; j_call: TRBJ2-7; v_call: TRBV28; d_call: .; cdr3_nt: TGTGCCAGCAGCTCCGACCGCTACGAGCAGTACTTC; cdr3_aa: CASSSDRYEQYF
clone_size: .; j_call: TRBJ2-5; v_call: TRBV7-3; d_call: TRBD2; cdr3_nt: TGTGCCAGCAGCGCCAGCGGGAGGGATGAGACCCAGTACTTC; cdr3_aa: CASSASGRDETQYF
clone_size: many; j_call: TRBJ2-3; v_call: TRBV7-9; d_call: TRBD1; cdr3_nt: TGTGCCAGCAGCTCCGGACAGGGGAGCACAGATACGCAGTATTTT; cdr3_aa: CASSSGQGSTDTQYF
clone_size: .; j_call: TRBJ2-1; v_call: TRBV10-3; d_call: TRBD2; cdr3_nt: TGTGCCATCAGTGAGGCCGGGACTAGCGGGAGCCGGGGGAATGAGCAGTTCTTC; cdr3_aa: CAISEAGTSGSRGNEQFF
clone_size: many; j_call: TRBJ1-2; v_call: TRBV5-6; d_call: .; cdr3_nt: TGTGCCAGCAGCCGACCCTTGACAAGTAACTATGGCTACACCTTC; cdr3_aa: CASSRPLTSNYGYTF
clone_size: many; j_call: TRBJ2-1; v_call: TRBV20-1; d_call: TRBD2; cdr3_nt: TGCAGTGCTAGAGATTTGGGCGGGAGGGTCGACAATGAGCAGTTCTTC; cdr3_aa: CSARDLGGRVDNEQFF
clone_size: many; j_call: TRBJ2-7; v_call: TRBV5-1; d_call: TRBD1; cdr3_nt: TGCGCCAGCAGCTCCGGGACAGGGGTGCCTAGGCAGTACTTC; cdr3_aa: CASSSGTGVPRQYF
clone_size: many; j_call: TRBJ1-5; v_call: TRBV28; d_call: .; cdr3_nt: TGTGCCACCAGTGCGAATCAGCCCCAGCATTTT; cdr3_aa: CATSANQPQHF
clone_size: many; j_call: TRBJ2-5; v_call: TRBV20-1; d_call: .; cdr3_nt: TGCAGTGCTAGAGATCCGGTGAATGCGGAAGAGACCCAGTACTTC; cdr3_aa: CSARDPVNAEETQYF
clone_size: few; j_call: TRBJ2-5; v_call: TRBV29-1; d_call: .; cdr3_nt: TGCAGCGCTACCAGAGAGACCCAGTACTTC; cdr3_aa: CSATRETQYF
clone_size: few; j_call: TRBJ2-2; v_call: TRBV7-6; d_call: TRBD2; cdr3_nt: TGTGCCAGCAGCTTAGAAGCGGGAGGGCCCTCGAGCACCGGGGAGCTGTTTTTT; cdr3_aa: CASSLEAGGPSSTGELFF
clone_size: many; j_call: TRBJ2-1; v_call: TRBV20-1; d_call: TRBD2; cdr3_nt: TGCAGTGCTAGTCCAGCGGGACTCTACAATGAGCAGTTCTTC; cdr3_aa: CSASPAGLYNEQFF
clone_size: many; j_call: TRBJ2-1; v_call: TRBV6-1; d_call: .; cdr3_nt: TGTGCCACCCTACCCGTACCCTGGGGGCTCAATGAGCAGTTCTTC; cdr3_aa: CATLPVPWGLNEQFF
clone_size: few; j_call: TRBJ2-5; v_call: TRBV20-1; d_call: .; cdr3_nt: TGCAGTGCTAGAGATTACAGACAAGAGACCCAGTACTTC; cdr3_aa: CSARDYRQETQYF
clone_size: many; j_call: TRBJ2-7; v_call: TRBV2; d_call: .; cdr3_nt: TGTGCCAGCAGTGTCGGCCGAGACTACGAGCAGTACTTC; cdr3_aa: CASSVGRDYEQYF
clone_size: few; j_call: TRBJ2-3; v_call: TRBV7-2; d_call: TRBD2; cdr3_nt: TGTGCCAGCAGCTTACCCTTCGGGAGGGATACGCAGTATTTT; cdr3_aa: CASSLPFGRDTQYF
clone_size: many; j_call: TRBJ2-3; v_call: TRBV12-3/TRBV12-4; d_call: .; cdr3_nt: TGTGCCAGCAGTTTGGGAAGTGGACAGAGCACAGATACGCAGTATTTT; cdr3_aa: CASSLGSGQSTDTQYF